This TCR beta chain was sequenced during a study of response to subunit inactivated influenza vaccine. Study results and caveats: It was suggested by the authors that few new T cells are recruited by each seasonal influenza vaccination.

In TCRdb, the RT-PCR reads were re-called with MiXCR into one record per CDR3 protein. The table includes more than 150,000 distinct CDR3 sequences, roughly 8.7% detected once. Germline V lookup: CDR1 SNHLY, CDR2 FYNNEI. The CDR3 contains 15 residues. V lost 2 bases and J lost 5, with 13 bases in between. This clonotype was seen ten or more times. Its antigen is as yet unknown. Sequences were derived from non-naive T cells sorted from PBMCs, sampled on the day of vaccination. This receptor was taken from a man aged 45-60 years who received an inactivated influenza vaccine. The V gene is TRBV2, the J gene TRBJ1-5, with D tentatively TRBD1 (6 bases). DNA of the CDR3: TGTGCCAGCAGTGAATTACTAGGGGGTCATCAGCCCCAGCATTTT. It yields the protein CASSELLGGHQPQHF.